This T cell receptor (beta chain) was observed in a study of CD4 T cells in relation to SARS-CoV-2 and coronaviruses. Before the COVID-19 pandemic, during about 2010-2018, CD4+ T cells were taken from unexposed donors. CD4+ T cells were isolated from the cells after roughly 11 days of culture. Libraries were prepared by immunoSEQ multiplex PCR; TCRdb keeps only in-frame clonotypes and omits some of them. Seen here are some 21,000 clones, roughly four fifths observed once, and the top ten hold 20% to 25%. In regard to this clone: Its specificity is not known.

Per the germline V gene, CDR1 is MNHNY and CDR2 is SVGAGI (reference sequence). V lost 0 bases and J 3 bases, leaving 9 bases between the germline ends. The CDR3 extends over 14 amino acids. The rearrangement joins TRBV6-6 to TRBJ2-7, with D tentatively TRBD1 (5 bases). This sequence was found in a human donor in good health. Sequenced input: CD4+ T cells from PBMCs, cultured in vitro. DNA for the CDR3: TGTGCCAGCAGTTACTCGGGGCAGATCTACGAGCAGTACTTC. Protein: CASSYSGQIYEQYF.